This T cell receptor beta chain emerged from a study of tumor-infiltrating lymphocytes in primary liver carcinoma. In the study overall: Tissue type made little difference to sample yields of roughly 3.65 to 7.13 million productive TCRbeta reads. Findings and caveats of the study: With p = 0.039, the top-250-clone fraction in tumors significantly exceeded that in blood.

Notes on this clonotype: Its target is not known.

TCR beta cDNA was reverse-transcribed from about 500 ng of total RNA. The reaction used a constant-region primer and ProtoScript II reverse transcriptase. Three nested multiplex PCR rounds, a slightly modified ARM-PCR method, built the TCR beta libraries. The first two PCR rounds, nine to ten cycles each, used TRBV1-TRBV30 forward primers and a C-beta reverse primer. TCRdb re-called the multiplex PCR reads with MiXCR, one entry per CDR3 protein. Among 80,000 or so distinct CDR3 sequences listed, 65% to 75% were seen once. Trimming took 8 bases from V and 4 from J, leaving 14 bases between them. The CDR3 has 12 amino acids. Looked up from germline, CDR1 is SQVTM and CDR2 is ANQGSEA. From about 20-30 mg of unsorted bulk tissue, DNA and RNA were co-extracted together. Patients had chronic HBV infection and were treatment-naive. Each of the tumor samples contained in excess of 80% viable tumor cells.

J is TRBJ1-2 and V is TRBV29-1; D is unresolved. This sequence was found in a woman aged 55-69 years with primary liver carcinoma and hepatitis B virus infection. What was sequenced was liver tumor tissue from sampling region 4. The sample's subset: tumor region T4, right-lateral pole. CDR3 in DNA: TGCAGCATCGACGGGGATATCTATGGCTACACCTTC. This gives the protein CSIDGDIYGYTF.